This TCR beta chain originates from a study of CD8 T cells in Susac syndrome. Germline lookup yields CDR1 MDHEN and CDR2 SYDVKM. V was cut by 5 bases and J by 0 bases, with 17 bases left in between. This CDR3 has 17 residues. In blood CD8+ and CD4+ T cells, TCR beta underwent sequencing. When the RNA was reverse transcribed, random hexamers were used with an input of about 0.5 to 1 ug. TCRdb fed the immunoSEQ multiplex PCR reads into MiXCR, producing one record per CDR3 protein. The table records under 200,000 distinct CDR3 sequences, 91% of them present only once. This clonotype was recorded only once.

This TCR was recovered from a human donor with Susac syndrome. The J gene is TRBJ1-3, the V gene TRBV28; D might be TRBD1 (6 bases). Sequenced input: CD4+ T cells from PBMCs. CDR3 loop: CASSLGGQSLSGNTIYF. In DNA, the CDR3 is TGTGCCAGCAGTCTCGGAGGACAGTCGCTCTCTGGAAACACCATATATTTT.